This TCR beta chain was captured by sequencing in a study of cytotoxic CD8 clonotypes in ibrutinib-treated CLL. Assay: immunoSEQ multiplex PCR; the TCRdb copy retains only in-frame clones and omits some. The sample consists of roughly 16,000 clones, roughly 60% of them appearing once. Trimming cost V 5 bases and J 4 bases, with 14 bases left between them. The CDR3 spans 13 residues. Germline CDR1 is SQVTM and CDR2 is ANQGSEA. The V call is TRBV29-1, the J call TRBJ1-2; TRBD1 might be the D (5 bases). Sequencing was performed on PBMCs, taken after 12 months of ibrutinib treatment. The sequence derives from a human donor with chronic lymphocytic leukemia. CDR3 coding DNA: TGCAGCGTTAGACAGCCTACGGGCTATGGCTACACCTTC. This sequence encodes CSVRQPTGYGYTF. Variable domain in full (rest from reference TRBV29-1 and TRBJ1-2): SAVISQKPSRDICQRGTSLTIQCQVDSQVTMMFWYRQQPGQSLTLIATANQGSEATYESGFVIDKFPISRPNLTFSTLTVSNMSPEDSSIYLCSVRQPTGYGYTFGSGTRLTVV.